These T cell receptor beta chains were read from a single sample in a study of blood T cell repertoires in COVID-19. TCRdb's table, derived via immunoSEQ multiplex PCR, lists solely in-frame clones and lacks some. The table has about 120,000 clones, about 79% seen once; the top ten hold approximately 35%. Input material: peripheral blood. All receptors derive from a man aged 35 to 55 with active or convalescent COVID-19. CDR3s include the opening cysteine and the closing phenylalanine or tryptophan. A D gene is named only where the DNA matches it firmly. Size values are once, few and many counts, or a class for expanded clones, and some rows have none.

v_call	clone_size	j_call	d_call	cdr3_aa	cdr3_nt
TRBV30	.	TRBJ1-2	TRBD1	CAWSEDRNYGYTF	TGTGCCTGGAGCGAGGACAGGAACTATGGCTACACCTTC
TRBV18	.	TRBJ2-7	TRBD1	CASSRGTGDLNEQYF	TGTGCCAGCTCACGAGGGACAGGGGATTTGAACGAGCAGTACTTC
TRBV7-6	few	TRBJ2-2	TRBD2	CASSLAAGGTGELFF	TGTGCCAGCAGCTTAGCGGCGGGAGGAACCGGGGAGCTGTTTTTT
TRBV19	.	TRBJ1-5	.	CASIPRRDGTYSNQPQHF	TGTGCCAGTATCCCAAGAAGGGACGGGACTTATAGCAATCAGCCCCAGCATTTT
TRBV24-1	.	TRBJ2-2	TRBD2	CATSRTSGMNTGELFF	TGTGCCACCAGCAGGACTAGCGGGATGAACACCGGGGAGCTGTTTTTT
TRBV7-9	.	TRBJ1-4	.	CASSLLGQRNEKLFF	TGTGCCAGCAGCTTACTAGGACAGCGCAATGAAAAACTGTTTTTT
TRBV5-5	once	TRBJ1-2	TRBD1	CASSLDRGPYGYTF	TGTGCCAGCAGCTTGGACAGGGGGCCTTATGGCTACACCTTC
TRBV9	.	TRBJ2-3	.	CASSPGTDTQYF	TGTGCCAGCAGTCCAGGCACAGATACGCAGTATTTT
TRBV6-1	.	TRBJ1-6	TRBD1	CASSVLWRETGEGSPLHF	TGTGCCAGCAGTGTTTTATGGAGAGAGACAGGGGAAGGATCACCCCTCCACTTT
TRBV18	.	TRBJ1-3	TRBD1	CASSPGQGANTIYF	TGTGCCAGCTCACCGGGACAGGGGGCGAACACCATATATTTT
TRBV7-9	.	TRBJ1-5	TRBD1	CASRTGTGGWHRQPQHF	TGTGCCAGCAGGACCGGGACAGGGGGTTGGCACAGGCAGCCCCAGCATTTT